The present T cell receptor (beta chain) was sequenced within a study of T cells in Graves' hyperthyroidism and ophthalmopathy. Study-level findings and limits: Ophthalmopathy stood apart from stable hyperthyroidism in a 13 V-J model.

In patients aged 18 to 65, hyperthyroidism was newly diagnosed, with duration under 2 months. Patients were excluded for uncontrolled infection, other autoimmune disease, pregnancy or lactation. The table lists this clonotype with many counts. As yet, its antigen is unknown. V dropped 7 bases and J dropped 1 base, with 13 bases sitting between them. The CDR3 has 14 amino acids. Germline CDR1 MNHNS, CDR2 SASEGT. It was RNA transcripts that yielded the amplified TCR beta CDR3 regions. During a first-round RT-PCR of the TCR CDR3, the HTBI primer set was used. Each CDR3 protein is one row after TCRdb ran MiXCR on the multiplex PCR reads. The data show about half a million distinct CDR3 sequences, around 20% seen once.

The origin of this receptor is a young man with Graves' hyperthyroidism. Material for sequencing was blood. The chain employs TRBV6-1 and TRBJ2-5; possible D gene TRBD1, 5 bases. CDR3 amino acids: CASMRNRIQETQYF. CDR3 DNA sequence: TGTGCCAGCATGCGAAACAGGATCCAAGAGACCCAGTACTTC.